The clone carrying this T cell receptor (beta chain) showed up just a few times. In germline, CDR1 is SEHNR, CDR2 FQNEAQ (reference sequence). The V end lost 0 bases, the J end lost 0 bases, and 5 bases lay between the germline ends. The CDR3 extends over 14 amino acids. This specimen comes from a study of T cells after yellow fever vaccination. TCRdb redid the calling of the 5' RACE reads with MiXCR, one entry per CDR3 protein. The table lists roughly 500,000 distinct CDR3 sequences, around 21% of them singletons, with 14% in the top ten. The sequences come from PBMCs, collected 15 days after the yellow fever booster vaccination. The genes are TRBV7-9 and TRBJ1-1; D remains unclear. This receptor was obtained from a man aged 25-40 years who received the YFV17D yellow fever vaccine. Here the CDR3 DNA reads TGTGCCAGCAGCTTAGCGCTAATGAACACTGAAGCTTTCTTT. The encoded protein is CASSLALMNTEAFF.